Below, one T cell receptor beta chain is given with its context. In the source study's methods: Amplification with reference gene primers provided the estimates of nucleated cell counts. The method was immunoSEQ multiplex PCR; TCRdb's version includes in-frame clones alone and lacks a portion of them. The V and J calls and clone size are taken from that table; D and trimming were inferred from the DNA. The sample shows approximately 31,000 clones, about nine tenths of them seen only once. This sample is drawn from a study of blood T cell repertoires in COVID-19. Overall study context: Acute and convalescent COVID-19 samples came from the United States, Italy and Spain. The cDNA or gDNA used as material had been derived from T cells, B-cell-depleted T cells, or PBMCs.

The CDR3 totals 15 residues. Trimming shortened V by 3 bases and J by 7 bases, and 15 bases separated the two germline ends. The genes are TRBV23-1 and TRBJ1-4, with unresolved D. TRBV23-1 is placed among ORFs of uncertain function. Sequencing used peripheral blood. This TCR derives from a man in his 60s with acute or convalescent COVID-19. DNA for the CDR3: TGCGCCAGCAGTCAGACTCGGCGCCGTACTGAAAAACTGTTTTTT. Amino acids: CASSQTRRRTEKLFF.